This passage covers 30 T cell receptor beta chains from one sample sequenced in a study of blood T cell repertoires in COVID-19. TCRdb keeps only in-frame clones here, not all; method: immunoSEQ multiplex PCR. The repertoire holds about 90,000 clones, with approximately 86% as singletons. The sample consisted of peripheral blood. The receptors were sampled from an older man with active or convalescent COVID-19.

For this clone: The junction differs from germline at one of its ends, possibly a read error. The chain uses TRBV5-4 and TRBJ1-2; 7 bases align to TRBD1. From germline, CDR1 is SGHNT and CDR2 YYREEE (reference sequence). This CDR3 is built from 12 residues. This CDR3 reads CASSLADGDSSF. The CDR3 DNA sequence: TGTGCCAGCAGCTTGGCGGATGGGGACAGCTCCTTC.

This sequence joins TRBV9 and TRBJ1-1; no clear D gene. Germline V CDR1 and CDR2: SGDLS, YYNGEE. V gave up 1 base and J gave up 3 bases, with 13 bases separating them. This CDR3 is built from 15 residues. The CDR3 region has the DNA TGTGCCAGCAGCGTAATAACCGCGGAATACACTGAAGCTTTCTTT. Translation: CASSVITAEYTEAFF. Full variable domain (remainder filled in from reference TRBV9 and TRBJ1-1): DSGVTQTPKHLITATGQRVTLRCSPRSGDLSVYWYQQSLDQGLQFLIQYYNGEERAKGNILERFSAQQFPDLHSELNLSSLELGDSALYFCASSVITAEYTEAFFGQGTRLTVV.

The chain's CDR3 is CASSYYRTNTEAFF. For the CDR3, the DNA is TGTGCCAGCAGTTACTACAGAACCAACACTGAAGCTTTCTTT. This sequence joins TRBV6-5 and TRBJ1-1; D call uncertain. The V gene lost 1 base and the J gene lost 2 bases, with 8 bases spanning the gap. This CDR3 has 14 residues. Germline-derived CDR1 and CDR2 are MNHEY and SVGAGI.

This clone was seen a handful of times. The chain couples TRBV5-1 to TRBJ1-1; no firm D call. CDR1 and CDR2 (germline): SGHRS, YFSETQ. This CDR3 spans 14 amino acids. Trimming removed 4 bases from V and 7 bases from J, with 17 bases in between. CDR3: CASSQDPAAGEAFF. DNA for the CDR3: TGCGCCAGCAGCCAGGATCCGGCGGCGGGTGAAGCTTTCTTT.

The chain is built from TRBV11-1 and TRBJ2-3; perhaps TRBD1 as D (6 bases). The length of the CDR3 is 15 residues. The germline CDR1 and CDR2 sequences are SGHAT and FQDESV (reference sequence). With 4 bases removed from V and 2 bases from J, the gap between germline ends came to 13 bases. This CDR3 reads CASSSHGQPTDTQYF. The CDR3 nucleotides are TGTGCCAGCAGCTCTCACGGACAGCCCACAGATACGCAGTATTTT.

V gene TRBV28 combines with J gene TRBJ1-1; D not certain. The germline V gene has CDR1 MDHEN and CDR2 SYDVKM. The CDR3 totals 14 residues. Trimming removed 1 base from V and 6 bases from J, with 12 bases in between. The CDR3 sequence: CASSLYEVAPEAFF. CDR3 bases: TGTGCCAGCAGTTTATACGAGGTCGCCCCTGAAGCTTTCTTT.

The chain combines TRBV4-3 with TRBJ1-1, with 7 bases matching TRBD1. The CDR3 is 17 amino acids. Germline V gene data show CDR1 as LGHNA and CDR2 as YSLEER. Unmatched junction bases numbered 15, after V lost 4 bases and J lost 4 bases. CDR3 bases: TGCGCCAGCAGCCTGGTTGGCAGGGGGTGGAGTGGCACTGAAGCTTTCTTT. This codes for CASSLVGRGWSGTEAFF.

This chain joins TRBV3-1 (or the pseudogene TRBV3-2) and TRBJ2-1; 11 nucleotides line up with TRBD2. The CDR3 runs to 15 residues. V was pared by 4 bases and J by 5 bases, with 4 bases of the junction left unmatched. CDR1 LGHDT and CDR2 YNNKEL come from the germline V gene (reference sequence). CDR3 sequence: CASSRGLAAHNEQFF. In nucleotides, the CDR3 is TGTGCCAGCAGCCGGGGACTAGCGGCCCACAATGAGCAGTTCTTC.

The chain links TRBV9 to TRBJ2-1, with TRBD2 identical over 8 bases. V lost 0 bases and J lost 9; bases outside the gene matches: 2. This CDR3 region has 13 residues. Germline CDR1 and CDR2: SGDLS and YYNGEE. This chain's CDR3 is CASSVGTSLEQFF. CDR3 nucleotide sequence: TGTGCCAGCAGCGTAGGGACTAGCCTTGAGCAGTTCTTC.

The V call is TRBV5-6, the J call TRBJ1-5; 10 nucleotides align to TRBD1. The CDR3 length is 15 residues. V was pared by 4 bases and J by 6 bases, with 7 bases of the junction left unmatched. Germline CDR1 reads SGHDT; CDR2 reads YYEEEE. The CDR3 nucleotides read TGTGCCAGCAGCCTCGGACAGGGGGGGTTTCAGCCCCAGCATTTT. It encodes CASSLGQGGFQPQHF.

V usage is TRBV7-9 and J usage is TRBJ2-2, with D perhaps matching TRBD2 (5 bases). The germline gives CDR1 SEHNR, CDR2 FQNEAQ (reference sequence). Trimming shortened V by 2 bases and J by 5 bases, and 12 bases separated the two germline ends. The CDR3 has 15 amino acids. Here the CDR3 reads CASSLSSRGTGELFF. The DNA of the CDR3 is TGTGCCAGCAGCTTATCGTCCCGAGGGACCGGGGAGCTGTTTTTT. The full variable domain, completed using reference TRBV7-9 and TRBJ2-2, is DTGVSQNPRHKITKRGQNVTFRCDPISEHNRLYWYRQTLGQGPEFLTYFQNEAQLEKSRLLSDRFSAERPKGSFSTLEIQRTEQGDSAMYLCASSLSSRGTGELFFGEGSRLTVL.

The rearrangement uses TRBV19 and TRBJ1-5, with 11 bases lining up with TRBD1. CDR1 is LNHDA and CDR2 is SQIVND in the germline V gene (reference sequence). With V trimmed by 1 base and J by 5 bases, 7 bases remained unmatched. The CDR3 totals 17 residues. The CDR3 region is CASSIVFRTGGDQPQHF. The CDR3 nucleotides are TGTGCCAGTAGTATAGTTTTTAGGACAGGGGGCGATCAGCCCCAGCATTTT.

The chain combines TRBV28 with TRBJ1-2; TRBD1 matches at 9 bases. Germline V gives CDR1 MDHEN, CDR2 SYDVKM. This CDR3 comprises 14 residues. The V gene end was trimmed by 9 bases and the J gene end by 6 bases; junction bases not matched to a gene: 11. CDR3 protein: CASLHRDRVHGYTF. The CDR3 bases are TGTGCCAGTCTACACCGGGACAGGGTGCATGGCTACACCTTC.

This clone appeared a single time. The chain uses TRBV7-9 and TRBJ2-1, with TRBD1 identical over 10 bases. Germline V gene data show CDR1 as SEHNR and CDR2 as FQNEAQ (reference sequence). V gave up 2 bases and J gave up 4 bases; unmatched junction bases: 5. The CDR3 extends over 16 amino acids. This CDR3 reads CASSLIPDRGYNEQFF. CDR3 DNA sequence: TGTGCCAGCAGCTTAATCCCGGACAGGGGGTACAATGAGCAGTTCTTC.

The rearrangement links TRBV19 to TRBJ1-1; D might be TRBD1 (6 bases). The germline V and J ends were trimmed by 4 bases and 5 bases, with 14 bases remaining between them. The CDR3 runs to 14 residues. The germline CDR1 and CDR2 sequences are LNHDA and SQIVND (reference sequence). CDR3 protein: CASSRKQGTTEAFF. The DNA for the CDR3 is TGTGCCAGTAGTAGAAAACAGGGAACGACTGAAGCTTTCTTT.

This clone was recorded once. The chain is built from TRBV29-1 and TRBJ2-7; D may be TRBD2 (5 bases). The CDR3 contains 13 residues. Trimming left V 4 bases short and J 2 bases short, with 12 bases between. The germline V gene encodes CDR1 SQVTM and CDR2 ANQGSEA. CDR3 sequence (DNA): TGCAGCGTTGTCCCGGACGGGGCCTACGAGCAGTACTTC. It is translated as CSVVPDGAYEQYF.

The chain couples TRBV5-8 to TRBJ1-1, with 9 bases aligning to TRBD1. The CDR3 is 15 residues long. V lost 4 bases to trimming and J lost 1 base; unmatched junction nucleotides: 5. Germline V lookup: CDR1 SGHTS, CDR2 YDEGEE. For the CDR3, the DNA is TGTGCCAGCAGCCGCACGGGACAGGGGAACACTGAAGCTTTCTTT. Translation gives CASSRTGQGNTEAFF.

The chain couples TRBV15 to TRBJ2-2; maybe TRBD1 (5 bases). Per germline, CDR1 LNHNV and CDR2 YYDKDF (reference sequence). Trimming pared 4 bases from V and 6 bases from J, leaving 6 bases between. The CDR3 sequence is 12 residues long. CDR3 nucleotide sequence: TGTGCCACCAGCATCAGGGCCGGGGAGCTGTTTTTT. This sequence encodes CATSIRAGELFF.

The DNA for the CDR3 is TGTGCCAGCAGCCCCCAGACAGGGGGTCGTAACGAGCAGTACTTC. Translation gives CASSPQTGGRNEQYF. The chain couples TRBV16 to TRBJ2-7, with 9 bases lining up with TRBD1. The junction had 9 bases not matched to a gene; V was cut back by 4 bases and J by 5 bases. Germline V gene sequence: CDR1 KGHSY, CDR2 FQNENV. This CDR3 has 15 amino acids.

V is TRBV20-1 and J is TRBJ2-3, with 7 nucleotides matching TRBD2. CDR1 and CDR2 from the germline V gene are DFQATT and SNEGSKA (reference sequence). The CDR3 is 14 residues long. After removal of 3 bases from V and 5 bases from J, the junction contained 8 bases not matched to a gene. The CDR3 sequence is CSASVTSAGDTQYF. In DNA form, the CDR3 reads TGCAGTGCTAGTGTAACTAGCGCCGGAGATACGCAGTATTTT.

The chain employs TRBV21-1 and TRBJ1-5; the table gives TRBD1 as D, unverified against the DNA. TRBV21-1 is a known pseudogene. The CDR3 is made up of 19 amino acids. The CDR3 coding sequence is TGTGCCAGCAGCAAAACCATTTCAGGGGACGACAGACGCAATCAGCCCCAGCATTTT. It encodes CASSKTISGDDRRNQPQHF.

In its sample, this clone was seen a few times. The chain couples TRBV7-2 to TRBJ2-7, with D maybe TRBD2 (7 bases). Germline V gene lookup returns CDR1 SGHTA and CDR2 FQGNSA. V lost 1 base to trimming and J lost 4 bases, with 11 bases between them. This CDR3 has 14 amino acids. CDR3 DNA sequence: TGTGCCAGCAGCTTAGAGGGGGGGTGGTACGAGCAGTACTTC. It yields the protein CASSLEGGWYEQYF.

The chain joins TRBV2 to TRBJ1-1; possible D gene TRBD1, 5 bases. Trimming removed 7 bases from V and 4 bases from J, with 16 bases in between. Per germline, CDR1 SNHLY and CDR2 FYNNEI. The CDR3 totals 14 residues. The CDR3 loop reads CASTEEGRATEAFF. CDR3 in DNA: TGTGCCAGCACCGAGGAGGGGCGTGCCACTGAAGCTTTCTTT.

The count of this clone is one. The chain carries TRBV6-2 or TRBV6-3 and TRBJ2-5, with a weak D call TRBD2 (5 bases). From germline, CDR1 is MNHEY and CDR2 SVGEGT. CDR3 length: 14 amino acids. V lost 0 bases and J lost 5, with 10 bases in between. In DNA form, the CDR3 reads TGTGCCAGCAGTTACTCCATAGCGTTGGAGACCCAGTACTTC. Translation: CASSYSIALETQYF.

This clone was seen a handful of times. V usage is TRBV3-1 (or the pseudogene TRBV3-2) and J usage is TRBJ2-1, with TRBD2 identical over 15 bases. Germline V gives CDR1 LGHDT, CDR2 YNNKEL (reference sequence). V shed 4 bases and J 16 bases; nucleotides not matched to a gene: 5. The CDR3 is made up of 13 amino acids. The CDR3 sequence is CASSLGLAGGSFF. CDR3 sequence (DNA): TGTGCCAGCAGCCTGGGACTAGCGGGGGGATCTTTCTTC.

V and J are TRBV6-5 and TRBJ1-5, with 7 bases aligning to TRBD1. Trimming removed 6 bases from V and 6 bases from J; junction bases left unmatched: 8. Germline CDR1 is MNHEY and CDR2 is SVGAGI. The length of the CDR3 is 14 residues. This CDR3 reads CASSSGGSGQPQHF. In DNA, the CDR3 is TGTGCCAGCAGCTCAGGGGGGTCGGGTCAGCCCCAGCATTTT.

CDR3 nucleotide sequence: TGTGCCACCGGGGGGTCGAGGAACACCGGGGAGCTGTTTTTT. Translated, it gives CATGGSRNTGELFF. The rearrangement joins TRBV15 to TRBJ2-2; D is perhaps TRBD2 (6 bases). V lost 8 bases and J 1 base, leaving 11 bases between the germline ends. Germline lookup yields CDR1 LNHNV and CDR2 YYDKDF (reference sequence). CDR3 length: 14 residues.

J is TRBJ2-3 and V is TRBV5-5; D uncertain. Germline V gives CDR1 SGHKS, CDR2 YYEKEE (reference sequence). V was clipped by 7 bases and J by 1 base, with 10 bases between them. This CDR3 has 13 residues. The CDR3 bases are TGTGCCAGCGAAGCGTACGGCACAGATACGCAGTATTTT. This translates into CASEAYGTDTQYF.

The chain recombines TRBV7-2 with TRBJ2-1; TRBD2 matches 13 bases. The CDR3 consists of 13 residues. With V trimmed by 3 bases and J by 10 bases, 0 bases remained unmatched. Germline V gene data show CDR1 as SGHTA and CDR2 as FQGNSA. For the CDR3, the DNA is TGTGCCAGCAGCTTGGGACTAGCGGGAGAGCAGTTCTTC. It specifies CASSLGLAGEQFF.

The chain recombines TRBV6-2 or TRBV6-3 with TRBJ2-1, with D perhaps matching TRBD2 (6 bases). The CDR3 totals 15 residues. V was trimmed by 4 bases and J by 10 bases, leaving 20 bases between them. Germline CDR1 and CDR2: MNHEY and SVGEGT. CDR3 loop: CASSSPGLGMREQFF. DNA for the CDR3: TGTGCCAGCAGTTCTCCGGGACTGGGGATGAGGGAGCAGTTCTTC.